Listed here are 19 T cell receptor beta chains from one sample, sequenced in a study of monozygotic twins with inflammatory bowel disease. TCRdb reprocessed the 5' RACE reads and stores each CDR3 protein as one record, lacking DNA. The clone table shows over 90,000 distinct CDR3 sequences, with the ten largest holding roughly 1.8%. Sequenced: blood. All receptors come from a human donor with ulcerative colitis or Crohn's disease, or a healthy co-twin of an affected twin (not recorded which).

J is TRBJ1-5 and V is TRBV18; TCRdb designates TRBD1, a call that cannot be tested without DNA. From germline, CDR1 is KGHSH and CDR2 LQKENI. The length of the CDR3 is 17 residues. CDR3 loop: CASSPPGAGISNQPQHF.

The chain carries TRBV5-1 and TRBJ2-7; TCRdb calls TRBD1, which cannot be checked without DNA. The germline V gene has CDR1 SGHRS and CDR2 YFSETQ. The CDR3 loop spans 15 amino acids. CDR3 amino acids: CASNHGKDRAYEQYF.

V usage is TRBV5-1 and J usage is TRBJ1-5; TCRdb names TRBD1, which stays unverified in the absence of DNA. Looked up from germline, CDR1 is SGHRS and CDR2 is YFSETQ. The length of the CDR3 is 14 residues. The CDR3 sequence: CASSLEGRGQPQHF.

The rearrangement uses TRBV30 and TRBJ2-3; with no DNA, the TCRdb D assignment of TRBD1 cannot be verified. Per the germline V gene, CDR1 is GTSNPN and CDR2 is SVGIG (reference sequence). CDR3 length: 15 amino acids. The CDR3 region is CAWGKTGKRTDTQYF. The full variable domain, completed using reference TRBV30 and TRBJ2-3, is SQTIHQWPATLVQPVGSPLSLECTVEGTSNPNLYWYRQAAGRGLQLLFYSVGIGQISSEVPQNLSASRPQDRQFILSSKKLLLSDSGFYLCAWGKTGKRTDTQYFGPGTRLTVL.

The chain employs TRBV7-7 and TRBJ2-1. This CDR3 comprises 13 residues. Germline values: CDR1 SSHAT, CDR2 FNYEAQ (reference sequence). This chain's CDR3 is CASSLTTFNEQFF.

The chain joins TRBV5-1 to TRBJ1-2; the D call from TCRdb, TRBD1, cannot be confirmed without DNA. This CDR3 is 16 amino acids long. Germline V lookup: CDR1 SGHRS, CDR2 YFSETQ. CDR3 in amino acids: CASSPLGNGRLYGYTF.

The chain employs TRBV20-1 and TRBJ2-7. CDR3 length equals 14 residues. Looked up from germline, CDR1 is DFQATT and CDR2 is SNEGSKA (reference sequence). CDR3: CSAMMRRSSYEQYF.

The chain recombines TRBV7-8 with TRBJ2-7; TCRdb's assignment of TRBD2 cannot be checked, as there is no DNA. There are 16 residues in the CDR3. The germline V gene encodes CDR1 SGHVS and CDR2 FQNEAQ. The CDR3 spells CASSRGTSGTLSEQYF.

The rearrangement links TRBV5-1 to TRBJ1-1; absent DNA, TCRdb's TRBD1 call cannot be checked. Germline V lookup: CDR1 SGHRS, CDR2 YFSETQ. The CDR3 consists of 14 residues. CDR3 residues: CASSNQQGNTEAFF.

J is TRBJ2-1 and V is TRBV4-3; the D call of TRBD1 rests on TCRdb alone, since no DNA is present to check it. This CDR3 comprises 14 residues. In germline, CDR1 is LGHNA, CDR2 YSLEER. CDR3 sequence: CASSQETGYNEQFF.

CDR3: CASSVLGVRNTGELFF. J is TRBJ2-2 and V is TRBV9; checking the TCRdb D call of TRBD1 is not possible without DNA. The CDR3 length is 16 residues. CDR1 SGDLS and CDR2 YYNGEE come from the germline V gene.

The CDR3 spells CASRRVGKDLTNTGELFF. This sequence joins TRBV6-2 or TRBV6-3 and TRBJ2-2; the D call of TRBD1 rests on TCRdb alone, since no DNA is present to check it. Germline V CDR1 and CDR2: MNHEY, SVGEGT. The CDR3 has 18 amino acids.

The chain employs TRBV7-2 and TRBJ2-5. The CDR3 length is 13 residues. CDR1 and CDR2 (germline): SGHTA, FQGNSA. CDR3 amino acids: CASSPASQETQYF.

V gene TRBV5-1 combines with J gene TRBJ2-5; the D call from TCRdb, TRBD1, cannot be confirmed without DNA. The CDR3 extends over 18 amino acids. Germline loops: CDR1 SGHRS, CDR2 YFSETQ. The CDR3 sequence is CASSSPGQGALYQETQYF.

The V call is TRBV12-3 or TRBV12-4, the J call TRBJ1-2. The CDR3 spans 13 residues. The CDR3 region is CASSAEGPYGYTF.

The chain combines TRBV28 with TRBJ2-7; the TRBD1 assignment by TCRdb is unverifiable without DNA. The CDR3 has 16 amino acids. Germline-derived CDR1 and CDR2 are MDHEN and SYDVKM. The CDR3 protein is CASSLWGGGESYEQYF.

The V call is TRBV28, the J call TRBJ2-1; TCRdb gives TRBD1 as the D gene, but with no DNA this cannot be confirmed. Germline values: CDR1 MDHEN, CDR2 SYDVKM. This CDR3 contains 13 residues. The CDR3 reads CASSEDRGREQFF.

The V call is TRBV3-1, the J call TRBJ1-3; TCRdb proposes TRBD1, but this gene call is untestable without DNA. The germline V gene has CDR1 LGHDT and CDR2 YNNKEL (reference sequence). The CDR3 contains 16 residues. This chain's CDR3 is CASSPTGGSSGNTIYF. Filled out from reference TRBV3-1 and TRBJ1-3, the complete variable domain reads DTAVSQTPKYLVTQMGNDKSIKCEQNLGHDTMYWYKQDSKKFLKIMFSYNNKELIINETVPNRFSPKSPDKAHLNLHINSLELGDSAVYFCASSPTGGSSGNTIYFGEGSWLTVV.

The chain employs TRBV29-1 and TRBJ1-5; the D gene TCRdb calls, TRBD1, cannot be checked with no DNA. Germline lookup yields CDR1 SQVTM and CDR2 ANQGSEA. CDR3 length equals 15 residues. CDR3 sequence reads: CSVGTGTGYNQPQHF.